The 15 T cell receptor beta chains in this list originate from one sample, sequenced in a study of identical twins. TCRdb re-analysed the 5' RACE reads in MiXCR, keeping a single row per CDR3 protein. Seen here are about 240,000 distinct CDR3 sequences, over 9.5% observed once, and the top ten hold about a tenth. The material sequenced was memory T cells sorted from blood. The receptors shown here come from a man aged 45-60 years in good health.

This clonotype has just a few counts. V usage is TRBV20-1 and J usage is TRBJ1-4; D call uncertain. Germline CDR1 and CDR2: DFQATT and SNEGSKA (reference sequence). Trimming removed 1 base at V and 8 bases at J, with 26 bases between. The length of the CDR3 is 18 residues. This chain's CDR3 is CSARVVARDYGFGEKLFF. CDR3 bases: TGCAGTGCTAGAGTGGTTGCTCGGGATTACGGCTTCGGGGAAAAACTGTTTTTT.

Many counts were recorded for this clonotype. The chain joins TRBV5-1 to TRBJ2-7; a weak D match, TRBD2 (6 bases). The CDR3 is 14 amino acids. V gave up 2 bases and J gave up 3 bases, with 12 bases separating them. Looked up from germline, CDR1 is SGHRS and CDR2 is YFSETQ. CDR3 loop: CASSLMPTSYEQYF. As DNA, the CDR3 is TGCGCCAGCAGCTTAATGCCGACTAGCTACGAGCAGTACTTC.

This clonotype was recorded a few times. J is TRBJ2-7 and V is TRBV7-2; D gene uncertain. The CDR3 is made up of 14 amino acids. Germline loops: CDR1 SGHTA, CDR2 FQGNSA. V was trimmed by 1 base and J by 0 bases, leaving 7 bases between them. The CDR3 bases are TGTGCCAGCAGCTTAGGGAGCTTCTCCTACGAGCAGTACTTC. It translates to CASSLGSFSYEQYF.

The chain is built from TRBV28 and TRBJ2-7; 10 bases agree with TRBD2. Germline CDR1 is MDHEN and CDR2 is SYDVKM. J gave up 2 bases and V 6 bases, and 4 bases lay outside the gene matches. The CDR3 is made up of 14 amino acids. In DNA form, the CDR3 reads TGTGCCAGCAGCGGACTAGCGGTAACCTACGAGCAGTACTTC. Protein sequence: CASSGLAVTYEQYF.

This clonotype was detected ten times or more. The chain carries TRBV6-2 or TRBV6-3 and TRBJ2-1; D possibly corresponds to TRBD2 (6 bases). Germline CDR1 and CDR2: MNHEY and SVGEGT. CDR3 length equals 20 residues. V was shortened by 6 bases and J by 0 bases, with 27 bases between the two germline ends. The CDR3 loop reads CASRSILAQAHFRSYNEQFF. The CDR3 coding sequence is TGTGCCAGCAGGTCAATTCTAGCGCAGGCACACTTCCGCTCCTACAATGAGCAGTTCTTC.

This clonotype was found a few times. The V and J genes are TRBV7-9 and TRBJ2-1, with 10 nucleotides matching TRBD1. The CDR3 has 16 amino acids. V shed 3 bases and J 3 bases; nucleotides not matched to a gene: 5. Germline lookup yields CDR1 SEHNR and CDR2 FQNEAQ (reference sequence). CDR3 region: CASSLGGTGVYNEQFF. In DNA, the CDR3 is TGTGCCAGCAGCTTGGGGGGGACAGGGGTCTACAATGAGCAGTTCTTC.

The CDR3 loop reads CASSQEAAHQPQHF. For the CDR3, the DNA is TGCGCCAGCAGCCAAGAGGCGGCCCATCAGCCCCAGCATTTT. The chain joins TRBV4-1 to TRBJ1-5, with D unclear. The CDR3 consists of 14 residues. Germline assignment: CDR1 MGHRA and CDR2 YSYEKL. V was pared by 0 bases and J by 5 bases, with 8 bases between.

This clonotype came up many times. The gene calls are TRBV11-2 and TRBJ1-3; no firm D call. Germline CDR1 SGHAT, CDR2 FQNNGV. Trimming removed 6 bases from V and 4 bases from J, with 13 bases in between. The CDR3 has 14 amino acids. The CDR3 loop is CASRTWESGNTIYF. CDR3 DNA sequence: TGTGCCAGCAGGACCTGGGAATCCGGAAACACCATATATTTT.

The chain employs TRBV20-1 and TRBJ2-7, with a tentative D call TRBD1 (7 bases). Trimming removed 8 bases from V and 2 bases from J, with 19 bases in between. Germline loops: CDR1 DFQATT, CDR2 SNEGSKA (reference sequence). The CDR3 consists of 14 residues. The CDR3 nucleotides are TGCAGTCAGGGGGGCGGACTATTCACCTACGAGCAGTACTTC. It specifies CSQGGGLFTYEQYF.

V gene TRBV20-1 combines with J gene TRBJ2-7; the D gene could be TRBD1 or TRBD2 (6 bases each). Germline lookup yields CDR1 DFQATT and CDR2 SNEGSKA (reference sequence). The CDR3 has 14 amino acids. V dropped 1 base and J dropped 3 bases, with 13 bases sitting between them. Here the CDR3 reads CSARVGGAFYEQYF. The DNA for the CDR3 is TGCAGTGCTAGAGTGGGGGGCGCTTTCTACGAGCAGTACTTC.

CDR3 in amino acids: CSASRTSGSVGGTQYF. CDR3 in DNA: TGCAGTGCTTCCCGGACTAGCGGGAGTGTCGGGGGTACGCAGTATTTT. V and J are TRBV20-1 and TRBJ2-3; 13 nucleotides line up with TRBD2. CDR3 length equals 16 residues. Germline CDR1 reads DFQATT; CDR2 reads SNEGSKA (reference sequence). V was pared by 5 bases and J by 8 bases, with 13 bases of the junction left unmatched.

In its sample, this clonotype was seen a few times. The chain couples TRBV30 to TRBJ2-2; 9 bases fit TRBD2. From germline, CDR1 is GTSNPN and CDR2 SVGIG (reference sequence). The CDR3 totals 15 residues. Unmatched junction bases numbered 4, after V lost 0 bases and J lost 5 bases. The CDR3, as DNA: TGTGCCTGGAGTGTGCGGGGGGGTCGAACCGGGGAGCTGTTTTTT. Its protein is CAWSVRGGRTGELFF.

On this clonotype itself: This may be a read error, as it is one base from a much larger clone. The CDR3 DNA follows: TGCAGTGCTAGGATGACCGTCCTGGACACTAAAGCTTTCTTT. This codes for CSARMTVLDTKAFF. The chain couples TRBV20-1 to TRBJ1-1; a weak D match, TRBD1 (5 bases). This CDR3 is built from 14 residues. From germline, CDR1 is DFQATT and CDR2 SNEGSKA (reference sequence).

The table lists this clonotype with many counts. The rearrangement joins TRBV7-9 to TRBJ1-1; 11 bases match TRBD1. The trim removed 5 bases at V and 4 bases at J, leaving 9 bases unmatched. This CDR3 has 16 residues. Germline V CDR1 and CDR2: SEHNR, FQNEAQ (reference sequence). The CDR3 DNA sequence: TGTGCCAGCAGCCGTAGTTCCGGGACAGGGGGCACTGAAGCTTTCTTT. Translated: CASSRSSGTGGTEAFF.

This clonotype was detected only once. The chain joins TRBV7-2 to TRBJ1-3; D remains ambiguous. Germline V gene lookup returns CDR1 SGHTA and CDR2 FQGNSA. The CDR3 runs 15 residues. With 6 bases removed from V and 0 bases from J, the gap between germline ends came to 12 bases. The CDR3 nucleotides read TGTGCCAGCAGTAAAACGGGAAACTCTGGAAACACCATATATTTT. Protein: CASSKTGNSGNTIYF. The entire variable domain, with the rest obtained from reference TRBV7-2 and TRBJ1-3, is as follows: GAGVSQSPSNKVTEKGKDVELRCDPISGHTALYWYRQSLGQGLEFLIYFQGNSAPDKSGLPSDRFSAERTGGSVSTLTIQRTQQEDSAVYLCASSKTGNSGNTIYFGEGSWLTVV.